Listed here is a single T cell receptor beta chain. The sample holds a few counts of this clonotype. Its antigen is still unknown. The record has no base qualities; no much larger clone is one base away. The listed sequencing device is Illumina HiSeq 1500. Using fastp at Q25 and MiXCR, TCRdb reprocessed the public reads and kept productive beta chains. Rows with a matching CDR3 protein are joined into one entry that keeps the most common DNA and genes. This sample lists about 320,000 distinct CDR3 sequences; 9.5% were detected once. The ten biggest clones cover 4.3% of the sample. These data belong to a study of T cell repertoires in cytomegalovirus infection (dated by TCRdb to the late 2010s). Study-wide context: Donor HLA type was relevant to the analysis, as public TCR beta signatures indicated carriage of CMV infection together with the matching HLA type. Points the paper makes about the study in general: The ex vivo response was dominated by HLA-C-restricted CMV-specific TCR beta clonotypes, which also provided the single most frequent clonotype in two of eight donors. In both this cohort and an independent approximately 350-donor cohort, the cumulative frequency of public TCR beta family members distinguished carriers of CMV infection plus the relevant HLA type.

Per the germline V gene, LGHNA is the CDR1 and YNFKEQ is the CDR2. The CDR3, from cysteine to phenylalanine, totals 17 residues. CDR3 DNA only is kept here, 51 bases in frame from base 1. At the junction V is shortened by 0 bases and J by 4 bases; bases outside the gene matches: 7. Sequencing was done on a sample of PBMCs. The clonotype was recovered from a human donor in good health (CMV status not recorded). Some clones in this sample may be carry-over from other donors' samples. The receptor chain draws on TRBV4-2 and TRBJ2-2, and TRBD2 aligns with 8 junction nucleotides. The DNA is TGTGCCAGCAGCCAAGAAGTCCGGCGGGAGGCCACCGGGGAGCTGTTTTTT. The translation is CASSQEVRREATGELFF.